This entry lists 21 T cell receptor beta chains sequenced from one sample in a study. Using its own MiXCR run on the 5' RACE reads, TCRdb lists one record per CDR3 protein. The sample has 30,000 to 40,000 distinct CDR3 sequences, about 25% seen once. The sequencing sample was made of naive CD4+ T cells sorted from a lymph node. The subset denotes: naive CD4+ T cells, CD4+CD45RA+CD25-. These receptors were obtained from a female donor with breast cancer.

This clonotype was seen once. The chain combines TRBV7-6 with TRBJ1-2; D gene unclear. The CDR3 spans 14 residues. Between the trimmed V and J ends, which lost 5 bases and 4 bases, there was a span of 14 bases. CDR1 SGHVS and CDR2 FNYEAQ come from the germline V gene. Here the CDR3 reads CASSPTGRAYGYTF. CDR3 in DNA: TGTGCCAGCAGCCCCACGGGGAGAGCCTATGGCTACACCTTC. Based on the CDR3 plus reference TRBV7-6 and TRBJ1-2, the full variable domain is GAGVSQSPRYKVTKRGQDVALRCDPISGHVSLYWYRQALGQGPEFLTYFNYEAQQDKSGLPNDRFSAERPEGSISTLTIQRTEQRDSAMYRCASSPTGRAYGYTFGSGTRLTVV.

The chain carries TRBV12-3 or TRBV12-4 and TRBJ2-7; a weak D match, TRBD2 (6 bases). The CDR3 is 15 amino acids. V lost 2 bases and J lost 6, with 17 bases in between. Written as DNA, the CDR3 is TGTGCCAGCAGTTTATATGCGGGAACTGTCGTCGAGCAGTACTTC. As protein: CASSLYAGTVVEQYF.

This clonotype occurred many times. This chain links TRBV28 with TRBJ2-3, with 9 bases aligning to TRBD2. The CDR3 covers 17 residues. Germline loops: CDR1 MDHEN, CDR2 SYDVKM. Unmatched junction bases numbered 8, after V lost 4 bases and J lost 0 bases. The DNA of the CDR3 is TGTGCCAGCAGTTCGTCCTTACTAGCGGGTAGCACAGATACGCAGTATTTT. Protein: CASSSSLLAGSTDTQYF. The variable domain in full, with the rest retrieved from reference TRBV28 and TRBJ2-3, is DVKVTQSSRYLVKRTGEKVFLECVQDMDHENMFWYRQDPGLGLRLIYFSYDVKMKEKGDIPEGYSVSREKKERFSLILESASTNQTSMYLCASSSSLLAGSTDTQYFGPGTRLTVL.

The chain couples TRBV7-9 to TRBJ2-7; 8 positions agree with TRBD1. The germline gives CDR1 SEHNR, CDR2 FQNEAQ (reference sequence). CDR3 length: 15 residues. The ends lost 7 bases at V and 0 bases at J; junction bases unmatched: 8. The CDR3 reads CASTLDRAGSYEQYF. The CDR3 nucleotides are TGTGCCAGCACCCTGGACAGGGCAGGCTCCTACGAGCAGTACTTC.

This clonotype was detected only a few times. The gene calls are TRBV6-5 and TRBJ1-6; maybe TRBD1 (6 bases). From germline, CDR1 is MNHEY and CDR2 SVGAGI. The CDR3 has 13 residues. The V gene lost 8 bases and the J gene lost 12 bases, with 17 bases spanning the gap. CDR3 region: CASVSGEGGPLHF. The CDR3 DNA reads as TGTGCCAGCGTTTCCGGCGAGGGGGGACCCCTCCACTTT.

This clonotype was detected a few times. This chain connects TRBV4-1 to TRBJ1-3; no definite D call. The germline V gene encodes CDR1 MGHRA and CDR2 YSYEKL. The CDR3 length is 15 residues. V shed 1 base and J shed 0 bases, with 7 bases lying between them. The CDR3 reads CASSQAWSSGNTIYF. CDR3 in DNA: TGCGCCAGCAGCCAAGCGTGGAGCTCTGGAAACACCATATATTTT.

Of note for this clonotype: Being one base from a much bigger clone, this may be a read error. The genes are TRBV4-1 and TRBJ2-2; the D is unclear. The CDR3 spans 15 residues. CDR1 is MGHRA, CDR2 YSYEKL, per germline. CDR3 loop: CAGSQALRVTGELFF. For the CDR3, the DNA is TGCGCCGGCAGCCAAGCCCTACGGGTTACCGGGGAGCTGTTTTTT.

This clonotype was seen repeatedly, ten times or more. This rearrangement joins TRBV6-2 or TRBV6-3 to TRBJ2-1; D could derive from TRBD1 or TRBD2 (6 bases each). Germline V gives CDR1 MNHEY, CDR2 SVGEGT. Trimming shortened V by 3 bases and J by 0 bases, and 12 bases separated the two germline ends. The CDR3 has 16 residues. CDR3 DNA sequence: TGTGCCAGCAGTTATAGGGGGGCGAGCTCCTACAATGAGCAGTTCTTC. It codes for CASSYRGASSYNEQFF.

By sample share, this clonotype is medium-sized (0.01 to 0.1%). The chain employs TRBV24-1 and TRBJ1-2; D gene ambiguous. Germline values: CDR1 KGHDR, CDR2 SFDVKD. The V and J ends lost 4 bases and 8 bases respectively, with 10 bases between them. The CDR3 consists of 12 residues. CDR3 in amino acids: CATSDERIGYTF. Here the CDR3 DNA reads TGTGCCACCAGTGACGAGAGAATAGGCTACACCTTC.

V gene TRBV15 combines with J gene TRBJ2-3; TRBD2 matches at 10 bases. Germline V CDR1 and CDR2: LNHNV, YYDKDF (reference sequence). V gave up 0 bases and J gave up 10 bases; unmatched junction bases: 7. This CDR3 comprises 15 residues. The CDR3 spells CATSRDRAGGPAQYF. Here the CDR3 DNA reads TGTGCCACCAGCAGAGATCGAGCGGGGGGGCCGGCGCAGTATTTT. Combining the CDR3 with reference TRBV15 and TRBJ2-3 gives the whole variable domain DAMVIQNPRYQVTQFGKPVTLSCSQTLNHNVMYWYQQKSSQAPKLLFHYYDKDFNNEADTPDNFQSRRPNTSFCFLDIRSPGLGDTAMYLCATSRDRAGGPAQYFGPGTRLTVL.

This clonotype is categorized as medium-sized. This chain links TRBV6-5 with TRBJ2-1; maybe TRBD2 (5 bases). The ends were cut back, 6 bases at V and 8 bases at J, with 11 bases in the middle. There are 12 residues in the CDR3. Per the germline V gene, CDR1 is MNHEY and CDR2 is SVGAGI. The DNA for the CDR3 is TGTGCCAGCAGCCGGACTGGCGATGAGCAGTTCTTC. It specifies CASSRTGDEQFF.

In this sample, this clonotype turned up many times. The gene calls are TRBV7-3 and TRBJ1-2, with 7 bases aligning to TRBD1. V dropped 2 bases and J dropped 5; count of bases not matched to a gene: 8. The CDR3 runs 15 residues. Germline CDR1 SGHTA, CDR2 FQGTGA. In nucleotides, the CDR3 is TGTGCCAGCAGCTTAGATTCCGGGACAGCTTATGGCTACACCTTC. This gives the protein CASSLDSGTAYGYTF. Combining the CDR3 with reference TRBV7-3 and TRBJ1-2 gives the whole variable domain GAGVSQTPSNKVTEKGKYVELRCDPISGHTALYWYRQSLGQGPEFLIYFQGTGAADDSGLPNDRFFAVRPEGSVSTLKIQRTERGDSAVYLCASSLDSGTAYGYTFGSGTRLTVV.

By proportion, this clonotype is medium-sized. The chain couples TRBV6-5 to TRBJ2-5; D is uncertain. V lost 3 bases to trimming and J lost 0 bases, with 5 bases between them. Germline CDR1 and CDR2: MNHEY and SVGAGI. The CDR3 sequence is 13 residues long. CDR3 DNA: TGTGCCAGCAGTTATAGGAACCAAGAGACCCAGTACTTC. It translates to CASSYRNQETQYF.

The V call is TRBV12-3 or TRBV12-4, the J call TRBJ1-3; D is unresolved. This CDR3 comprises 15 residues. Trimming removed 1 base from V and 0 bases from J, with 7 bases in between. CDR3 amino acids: CASSLGSSSGNTIYF. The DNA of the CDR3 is TGTGCCAGCAGTTTAGGCAGCAGCTCTGGAAACACCATATATTTT.

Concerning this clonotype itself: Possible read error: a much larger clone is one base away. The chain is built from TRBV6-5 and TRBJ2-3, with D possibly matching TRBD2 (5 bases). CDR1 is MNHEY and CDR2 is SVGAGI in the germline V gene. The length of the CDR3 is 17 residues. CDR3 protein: CASSYSMSGYSTDAQYF. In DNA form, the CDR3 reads TGTGCCAGCAGTTACTCGATGAGCGGTTATAGCACAGATGCGCAGTATTTT.

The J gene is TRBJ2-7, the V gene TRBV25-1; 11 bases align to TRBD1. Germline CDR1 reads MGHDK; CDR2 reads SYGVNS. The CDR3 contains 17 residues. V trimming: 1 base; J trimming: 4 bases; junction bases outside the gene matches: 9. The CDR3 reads CASSESLGGQGAYEQYF. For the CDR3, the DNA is TGTGCCAGCAGTGAATCTTTAGGAGGACAGGGGGCTTACGAGCAGTACTTC.

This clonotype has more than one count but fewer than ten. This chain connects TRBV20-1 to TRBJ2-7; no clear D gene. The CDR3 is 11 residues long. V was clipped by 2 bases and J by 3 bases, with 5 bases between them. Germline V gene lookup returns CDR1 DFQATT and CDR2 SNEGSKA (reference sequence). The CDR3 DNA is TGCAGTGCTAGATCAGACTACGAGCAGTACTTC. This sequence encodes CSARSDYEQYF.

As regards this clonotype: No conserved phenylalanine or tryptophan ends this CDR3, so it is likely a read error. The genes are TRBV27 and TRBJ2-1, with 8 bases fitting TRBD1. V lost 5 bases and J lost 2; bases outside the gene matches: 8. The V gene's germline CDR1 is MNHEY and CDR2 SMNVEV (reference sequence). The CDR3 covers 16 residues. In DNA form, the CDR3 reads TGTGCCAGCAGTCCGCGACAGGGGACAGCCTACAATGAGCAGTTCTGC. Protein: CASSPRQGTAYNEQFC.

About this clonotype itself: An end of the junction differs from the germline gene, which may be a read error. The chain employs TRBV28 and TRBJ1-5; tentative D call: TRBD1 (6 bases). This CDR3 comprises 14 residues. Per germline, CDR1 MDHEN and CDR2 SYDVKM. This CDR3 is CASRLWGDNLPQHF. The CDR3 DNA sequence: TGTGCCAGCAGGTTATGGGGGGACAATCTGCCCCAGCATTTT.

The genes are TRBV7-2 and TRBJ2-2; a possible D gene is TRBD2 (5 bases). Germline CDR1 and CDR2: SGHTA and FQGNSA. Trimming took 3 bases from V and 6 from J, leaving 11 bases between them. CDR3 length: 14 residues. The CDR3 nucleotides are TGTGCCAGCAGCTTTTTAGGGCGGGCCGGGGAGCTGTTTTTT. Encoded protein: CASSFLGRAGELFF.

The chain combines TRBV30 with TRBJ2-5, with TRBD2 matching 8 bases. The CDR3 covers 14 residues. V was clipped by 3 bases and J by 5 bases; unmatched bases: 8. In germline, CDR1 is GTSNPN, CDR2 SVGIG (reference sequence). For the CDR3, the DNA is TGTGCCTGGAGCGAAGGACTAGCTGGGGAGACCCAGTACTTC. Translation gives CAWSEGLAGETQYF.